This is a list of T cell receptor beta chains from one sample in a study of blood T cells in healthy people across ages. From the 5' RACE reads, TCRdb called clonotypes with MiXCR, one entry per CDR3 protein. The repertoire consists of over 1,500,000 distinct CDR3 sequences, with 39% occurring once and the leading ten covering 23%. Sequencing input: blood. These receptors were obtained from a human donor in good health. Each CDR3 is given with its conserved first and last residue. A D gene is named only where the DNA matches it firmly. Rows give clone size only sometimes, using once, few, many, or a class for an expanded clone.

v_call: TRBV5-1; clone_size: -; j_call: TRBJ2-1; d_call: -; cdr3_nt: TGCGCCAGCGTACTCGACGGGGGACGCTCGTTCAATGTGCAGTTCTTC; cdr3_aa: CASVLDGGRSFNVQFF
v_call: TRBV20-1; clone_size: few; j_call: TRBJ1-2; d_call: TRBD1; cdr3_nt: TGCAGTGCTGTGGGACAGGGAGGCTATGGCTACACCTTC; cdr3_aa: CSAVGQGGYGYTF
v_call: TRBV7-3; clone_size: -; j_call: TRBJ1-1; d_call: TRBD1; cdr3_nt: TGTGCCAGCAGCCCAGAGGCCAGGGGGATCACTGAAGCTTTCTTT; cdr3_aa: CASSPEARGITEAFF
v_call: TRBV27; clone_size: few; j_call: TRBJ2-7; d_call: -; cdr3_nt: TGTGCCAGCAGTTTCGGGGGGCTTGAATACTACGAGCAGTACTTC; cdr3_aa: CASSFGGLEYYEQYF
v_call: TRBV10-3; clone_size: few; j_call: TRBJ2-1; d_call: TRBD2; cdr3_nt: TGTGCCATTTTAGCTAGCGGGCTCTACAATGAGCAGTTCTTC; cdr3_aa: CAILASGLYNEQFF
v_call: TRBV4-1; clone_size: -; j_call: TRBJ1-1; d_call: -; cdr3_nt: TGCGCCAGCAGCCAAGATTATGGGACTGAAGCTTTCTTT; cdr3_aa: CASSQDYGTEAFF
v_call: TRBV9; clone_size: few; j_call: TRBJ2-5; d_call: TRBD2; cdr3_nt: TGTGCCAGCAGCGCGAGTGGGAGCGGGGGATCCCAAGAGACCCAGTACTTC; cdr3_aa: CASSASGSGGSQETQYF
v_call: TRBV20-1; clone_size: -; j_call: TRBJ2-7; d_call: -; cdr3_nt: TGCAGTGCTGTAGACACGAGATCCTACGAGCAGTACTTC; cdr3_aa: CSAVDTRSYEQYF
v_call: TRBV12-3/TRBV12-4; clone_size: few; j_call: TRBJ1-2; d_call: -; cdr3_nt: TGTGCCAGCAGTTTCGGTGCAGGGGAAGGCTACACCTTC; cdr3_aa: CASSFGAGEGYTF
v_call: TRBV2; clone_size: -; j_call: TRBJ2-3; d_call: -; cdr3_nt: TGTGCCAGTAGTAGGGCAGGGGCCAACACAGATACGCAGTATTTT; cdr3_aa: CASSRAGANTDTQYF
v_call: TRBV7-8; clone_size: -; j_call: TRBJ1-1; d_call: -; cdr3_nt: TGTGCCAGCAGCCTAGACGAGATGAGGAACACTGAAGCTTTCTTT; cdr3_aa: CASSLDEMRNTEAFF
v_call: TRBV7-8; clone_size: -; j_call: TRBJ2-1; d_call: -; cdr3_nt: TGTGCCAGCAGCCAGGGGACCGGGTCACCCAATGAGCAGTTCTTC; cdr3_aa: CASSQGTGSPNEQFF
v_call: TRBV24-1; clone_size: -; j_call: TRBJ2-4; d_call: -; cdr3_nt: TGTGCCACCAGTGATGGATCGCTAGCCAAAAACATTCAGTACTTC; cdr3_aa: CATSDGSLAKNIQYF
v_call: TRBV6-2/TRBV6-3; clone_size: -; j_call: TRBJ2-7; d_call: TRBD1; cdr3_nt: TGTGCCAGCAGTTACGCGGGACAGGGTGCCTACGAGCAGTACTTC; cdr3_aa: CASSYAGQGAYEQYF
v_call: TRBV6-5; clone_size: few; j_call: TRBJ1-2; d_call: TRBD1; cdr3_nt: TGTGCCAGCAGTTACGACAGGGGGCCTTCCTATGGCTACACCTTC; cdr3_aa: CASSYDRGPSYGYTF
v_call: TRBV5-4; clone_size: -; j_call: TRBJ1-2; d_call: -; cdr3_nt: TGTGCCAGCAGCTCAATGGTGGCCTATGGCTACACCTTC; cdr3_aa: CASSSMVAYGYTF
v_call: TRBV4-3; clone_size: -; j_call: TRBJ2-5; d_call: -; cdr3_nt: TGCGCCAGCAGCCAGTTTTCAGGGGGGCGAGAGACCCAGTACTTC; cdr3_aa: CASSQFSGGRETQYF
v_call: TRBV20-1; clone_size: -; j_call: TRBJ2-7; d_call: -; cdr3_nt: TGCAGTGCTAGAAGTGGGACCTCCTACGAGCAGTACTTC; cdr3_aa: CSARSGTSYEQYF
v_call: TRBV6-6; clone_size: -; j_call: TRBJ1-5; d_call: TRBD1; cdr3_nt: TGTGCCAGCAGTTACTCAGGGGGCGTTCAGCCCCAGCATTTT; cdr3_aa: CASSYSGGVQPQHF
v_call: TRBV6-1; clone_size: -; j_call: TRBJ2-4; d_call: TRBD1; cdr3_nt: TGTGCCAGCAGTGCCACAGGGGAAAACATTCAGTACTTC; cdr3_aa: CASSATGENIQYF
v_call: TRBV7-2; clone_size: -; j_call: TRBJ1-2; d_call: -; cdr3_nt: TGTGCCAGCAGCCAAGGTGTTGGGGGGAACTATGGCTACACCTTC; cdr3_aa: CASSQGVGGNYGYTF
v_call: TRBV13; clone_size: many; j_call: TRBJ2-5; d_call: TRBD1; cdr3_nt: TGTGCCAGCAGCTTCCTAGTCCGGGACAGCAAAGAGACCCAGTACTTC; cdr3_aa: CASSFLVRDSKETQYF
v_call: TRBV5-1; clone_size: -; j_call: TRBJ2-5; d_call: -; cdr3_nt: TGCGCCAGCAGCTTGGACGCCAGCTGGGAGACCCAGTACTTC; cdr3_aa: CASSLDASWETQYF
v_call: TRBV29-1; clone_size: few; j_call: TRBJ2-3; d_call: TRBD1; cdr3_nt: TGCAGCGTCACCCCGACAGGGTCGACAGATACGCAGTATTTT; cdr3_aa: CSVTPTGSTDTQYF
v_call: TRBV4-3; clone_size: few; j_call: TRBJ2-7; d_call: -; cdr3_nt: TGCGCCAGCAGCCAAGATCTGGGGGCCAACGAGCAGTACTTC; cdr3_aa: CASSQDLGANEQYF
v_call: TRBV7-2; clone_size: many; j_call: TRBJ2-7; d_call: TRBD1; cdr3_nt: TGTGCCAGCAGCTTATCGACAGGGGAAGTCTACGAGCAGTACTTC; cdr3_aa: CASSLSTGEVYEQYF
v_call: TRBV20-1; clone_size: -; j_call: TRBJ2-7; d_call: -; cdr3_nt: TGCAGTGCTGGAGATAGGAGGAGGCGCAACTCCTACGAGCAGTACTTC; cdr3_aa: CSAGDRRRRNSYEQYF
v_call: TRBV30; clone_size: few; j_call: TRBJ2-5; d_call: TRBD1; cdr3_nt: TGTGCCTGGAGCCCGACAGGGGTTGCAGAGCAGTACTTC; cdr3_aa: CAWSPTGVAEQYF
v_call: TRBV10-3; clone_size: -; j_call: TRBJ1-6; d_call: TRBD1; cdr3_nt: TGTGCCATCAGCCCCGGGACAGGGGGCGCGGAGTCACCCCTCCACTTT; cdr3_aa: CAISPGTGGAESPLHF
v_call: TRBV7-8; clone_size: few; j_call: TRBJ2-5; d_call: -; cdr3_nt: TGTGCCAGCAGCTTAGAGGGGGGGCCGGTAGAGACCCAGTACTTC; cdr3_aa: CASSLEGGPVETQYF
v_call: TRBV29-1; clone_size: -; j_call: TRBJ2-2; d_call: -; cdr3_nt: TGCAGCGTTGGAGGGGAGAACACCGGGGAGCTGTTTTTT; cdr3_aa: CSVGGENTGELFF
v_call: TRBV6-5; clone_size: -; j_call: TRBJ2-7; d_call: -; cdr3_nt: TGTGCCAACACGGGGCCTTGGGACGAGCAGTACTTC; cdr3_aa: CANTGPWDEQYF
v_call: TRBV6-2/TRBV6-3; clone_size: few; j_call: TRBJ2-3; d_call: TRBD2; cdr3_nt: TGTGCCAGCAGTTACCCGATGACTAGCGGGTACCCCACAGATACGCAGTATTTT; cdr3_aa: CASSYPMTSGYPTDTQYF
v_call: TRBV20-1; clone_size: few; j_call: TRBJ2-7; d_call: TRBD1; cdr3_nt: TGCAGTGCCCAGACAGGGAATTACGAGCAGTACTTC; cdr3_aa: CSAQTGNYEQYF
v_call: TRBV20-1; clone_size: many; j_call: TRBJ1-2; d_call: -; cdr3_nt: TGCAGTGCTAGGAGGAGGGGGATTGACTATGGCTACACCTTC; cdr3_aa: CSARRRGIDYGYTF
v_call: TRBV3-1; clone_size: -; j_call: TRBJ1-2; d_call: -; cdr3_nt: TGTGCCAGCAGCCCAATGAGGCAGTTCGGTTACACCTTC; cdr3_aa: CASSPMRQFGYTF
v_call: TRBV7-9; clone_size: -; j_call: TRBJ2-7; d_call: TRBD2; cdr3_nt: TGTGCCAGCAGCTTAGGCGGGGGGGGGACAGCCAATGAGCAGTACTTC; cdr3_aa: CASSLGGGGTANEQYF
v_call: TRBV5-1; clone_size: few; j_call: TRBJ1-2; d_call: -; cdr3_nt: TGCGCCAGCAGCGATACTCAGGGGAACTATGGCTACACCTTC; cdr3_aa: CASSDTQGNYGYTF
v_call: TRBV4-3; clone_size: -; j_call: TRBJ2-5; d_call: -; cdr3_nt: TGCGCCAGCAGCCAAGGGGCGGCAACCACCCTGGGAGAGACCCAGTACTTC; cdr3_aa: CASSQGAATTLGETQYF
v_call: TRBV9; clone_size: -; j_call: TRBJ2-3; d_call: -; cdr3_nt: TGTGCCAGCAGCGTAGGGCTGACAAGCACAGATACGCAGTATTTT; cdr3_aa: CASSVGLTSTDTQYF
v_call: TRBV29-1; clone_size: few; j_call: TRBJ2-2; d_call: TRBD1; cdr3_nt: TGCAGCGTCACCGGGACAGGGAACACCGGGGAGCTGTTTTTT; cdr3_aa: CSVTGTGNTGELFF
v_call: TRBV4-1; clone_size: few; j_call: TRBJ1-3; d_call: -; cdr3_nt: TGCGCCAGCAGCCAAGATCCAGGGGCTGGAAACACCATATATTTT; cdr3_aa: CASSQDPGAGNTIYF
v_call: TRBV13; clone_size: few; j_call: TRBJ2-5; d_call: -; cdr3_nt: TGTGCCAGCAGCAAATCCACTCGGGGGTACCAAGAGACCCAGTACTTC; cdr3_aa: CASSKSTRGYQETQYF
v_call: TRBV20-1; clone_size: few; j_call: TRBJ1-2; d_call: -; cdr3_nt: TGCAGTGCTAGAAAGGGGGAGGGCGGCTACACCTTC; cdr3_aa: CSARKGEGGYTF
v_call: TRBV5-1; clone_size: -; j_call: TRBJ2-2; d_call: TRBD1; cdr3_nt: TGCGCCAGCAGCAGTAAAGGGGGCGCGGGCACCGGGGAGCTGTTTTTT; cdr3_aa: CASSSKGGAGTGELFF
v_call: TRBV6-5; clone_size: few; j_call: TRBJ2-5; d_call: -; cdr3_nt: TGTGCCAGCAGTTACGAACCGGGAATTCCTCAAGAGACCCAGTACTTC; cdr3_aa: CASSYEPGIPQETQYF
v_call: TRBV29-1; clone_size: few; j_call: TRBJ2-7; d_call: -; cdr3_nt: TGCAGCGTTGGGATAAGAATAAAGCAGTACTTC; cdr3_aa: CSVGIRIKQYF
v_call: TRBV20-1; clone_size: -; j_call: TRBJ1-4; d_call: TRBD1; cdr3_nt: TGCAGTGCTAGAGGCCGGGGACAGGGGCTCGAGGGGAATGAAAAACGGTTTTTT; cdr3_aa: CSARGRGQGLEGNEKRFF
v_call: TRBV6-2/TRBV6-3; clone_size: -; j_call: TRBJ1-1; d_call: -; cdr3_nt: TGTGCCAGCAACTTCTTTCCAACCGACAGCCTGAACACTGAAGCTTTCTTT; cdr3_aa: CASNFFPTDSLNTEAFF
v_call: TRBV7-2; clone_size: -; j_call: TRBJ1-4; d_call: -; cdr3_nt: TGTGCCAGCAGCCTATCCGGGACGGGCCAAGAAAAACTGTTTTTT; cdr3_aa: CASSLSGTGQEKLFF